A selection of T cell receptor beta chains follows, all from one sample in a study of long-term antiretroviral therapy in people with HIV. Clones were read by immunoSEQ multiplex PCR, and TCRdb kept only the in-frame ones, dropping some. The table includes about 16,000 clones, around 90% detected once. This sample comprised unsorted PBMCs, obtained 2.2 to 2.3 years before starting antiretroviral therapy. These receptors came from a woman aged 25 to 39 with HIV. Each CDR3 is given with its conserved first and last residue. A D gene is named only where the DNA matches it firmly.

DNA: TGCGCCAGCAGCCAAGGCCGCTCCTACGAGCAGTACTTC
CDR3: CASSQGRSYEQYF
D: -
V: TRBV4-3
J: TRBJ2-7

DNA: TGTGCCAGCAGGAATCCGGGACTGCAGTACGAGCAGTACTTC
CDR3: CASRNPGLQYEQYF
D: -
V: TRBV6-1
J: TRBJ2-7

DNA: TGTGCCAGCAGTCCAATGGACAGTTCTAGCACAGATACGCAGTATTTT
CDR3: CASSPMDSSSTDTQYF
D: -
V: TRBV27
J: TRBJ2-3

DNA: TGTGCCAGCAGCACACTAGCGGAGGCCAACACAGATACGCAGTATTTT
CDR3: CASSTLAEANTDTQYF
D: TRBD2
V: TRBV11-1
J: TRBJ2-3

DNA: TGTGCCAGCAGCTTCCTTGGGGGCTCTGGAAACACCATATATTTT
CDR3: CASSFLGGSGNTIYF
D: -
V: TRBV5-4
J: TRBJ1-3

DNA: TGTGCCAGTAGTCTCCGGGACAGCGGAAACTATGGCTACACCTTC
CDR3: CASSLRDSGNYGYTF
D: TRBD1
V: TRBV19
J: TRBJ1-2

DNA: TGCGCCAGCAGCCCGGGACAGGGGTTGAACGAGCAGTACTTC
CDR3: CASSPGQGLNEQYF
D: TRBD1
V: TRBV4-3
J: TRBJ2-7

DNA: TGTGCCAGTAGTAAGGGGGCACAGGGGTTCGGCGAGCAGTACTTC
CDR3: CASSKGAQGFGEQYF
D: TRBD1
V: TRBV19
J: TRBJ2-7

DNA: TGTGCCAGCGACATACAGGGGGGAGAGACCCAGTACTTC
CDR3: CASDIQGGETQYF
D: TRBD1
V: TRBV2
J: TRBJ2-5

DNA: TGCGCCAGCAGCTCCCGACTAGCGGGGGGCCGCGATACGCAGTATTTT
CDR3: CASSSRLAGGRDTQYF
D: TRBD2
V: TRBV5-1
J: TRBJ2-3

DNA: TGTGCCAGTATCCGAGGTAGGAACACTGAAGCTTTCTTT
CDR3: CASIRGRNTEAFF
D: -
V: TRBV19
J: TRBJ1-1

DNA: TGTGCCAGCAGCCCCGGACAGGGGGGGGAGACCCAGTACTTC
CDR3: CASSPGQGGETQYF
D: TRBD1
V: TRBV6-5
J: TRBJ2-5

DNA: TGTGCCAGCAGCTTGGCCGGGAGGGTGAACTATGGCTACACCTTC
CDR3: CASSLAGRVNYGYTF
D: -
V: TRBV5-4
J: TRBJ1-2

DNA: TGCGCCAGCAGCCAAAAAACAGGGGGCGATCTCTATGGCTACACCTTC
CDR3: CASSQKTGGDLYGYTF
D: TRBD1
V: TRBV4-3
J: TRBJ1-2

DNA: TGTGCCAGCAGCTTAGCGCGGGCTAGCGGGGGGGCCGGGAATGAGCAGTTCTTC
CDR3: CASSLARASGGAGNEQFF
D: TRBD2
V: TRBV7-2
J: TRBJ2-1

DNA: TGTGCCAGCAGTACACGGACAGGGGGCGTACCCTATGGCTACACCTTC
CDR3: CASSTRTGGVPYGYTF
D: TRBD1
V: TRBV27
J: TRBJ1-2

DNA: TGTCCCAGGGCGAGTGCGGACGGAATGATGGATCAGCCCCAGCATTTT
CDR3: CPRASADGMMDQPQHF
D: -
V: TRBV27
J: TRBJ1-5

DNA: TGTGCCAGCAGGGAGACAGGGAAGGGCACTGAAGCTTTCTTT
CDR3: CASRETGKGTEAFF
D: TRBD1
V: TRBV6-6
J: TRBJ1-1

DNA: TGTGCCAGCAGCTCCCGGGCGGAAAACACCATATATTTT
CDR3: CASSSRAENTIYF
D: -
V: TRBV7-2
J: TRBJ1-3

DNA: TGTGCCATCAGTGACTCTCGATGGGATGAGCAGTTCTTC
CDR3: CAISDSRWDEQFF
D: -
V: TRBV10-3
J: TRBJ2-1

DNA: TGTGCCAGCAGCTTGGGCGGGGGGACTACCCTCTACAATGAGCAGTTCTTC
CDR3: CASSLGGGTTLYNEQFF
D: TRBD2
V: TRBV5-4
J: TRBJ2-1

DNA: TGTGCCAGCTCACCGGGACAGGTGAATTCTGGAAACACCATATATTTT
CDR3: CASSPGQVNSGNTIYF
D: TRBD1
V: TRBV18
J: TRBJ1-3

DNA: TGCGCCAGCAGTCCCGGGACTAGCCTCCAAGAGACCCAGTACTTC
CDR3: CASSPGTSLQETQYF
D: TRBD2
V: TRBV5-1
J: TRBJ2-5

DNA: TGTGCCAGCTCACCATATGAGGGTTCGGAGAATTCACCCCTCCACTTT
CDR3: CASSPYEGSENSPLHF
D: -
V: TRBV18
J: TRBJ1-6

DNA: TGCGCCAGCAGCCAAGGAGGCAGAAGCTCCTACAATGAGCAGTTCTTC
CDR3: CASSQGGRSSYNEQFF
D: -
V: TRBV4-3
J: TRBJ2-1

DNA: TGTGCCAGCTCGCAGATAACCGGGACAGGGGGCTACGAGCAGTACTTC
CDR3: CASSQITGTGGYEQYF
D: TRBD1
V: TRBV18
J: TRBJ2-7

DNA: TGTGCCAGCAGTGATACTACCGGGACAGAGAAAGAGACCCAGTACTTC
CDR3: CASSDTTGTEKETQYF
D: TRBD1
V: TRBV6-1
J: TRBJ2-5